Below are 9 T cell receptor beta chains sequenced from a single sample in a study of blood T cell repertoires in COVID-19. Assay used: immunoSEQ multiplex PCR; TCRdb lists only in-frame clones, some missing. The sample consists of about 99,000 clones, around 89% of them appearing once. Sequenced input: peripheral blood. The receptors originated from a woman aged 55-75 years with acute or convalescent COVID-19.

The V and J genes are TRBV29-1 and TRBJ2-1; TRBD2 agrees at 9 bases. Looked up from germline, CDR1 is SQVTM and CDR2 is ANQGSEA. This CDR3 has 15 amino acids. V dropped 3 bases and J dropped 9; count of bases not matched to a gene: 12. The chain's CDR3 is CSVDVALAGFGEQFF. The CDR3 DNA reads TGCAGCGTTGACGTCGCCCTAGCGGGATTCGGTGAGCAGTTCTTC.

The chain couples TRBV2 to TRBJ1-1; perhaps TRBD1 as D (5 bases). This CDR3 is 15 amino acids long. V was trimmed by 2 bases and J by 3 bases, leaving 13 bases between them. The germline CDR1 and CDR2 sequences are SNHLY and FYNNEI. CDR3 sequence (DNA): TGTGCCAGCAGTGAACTCGGGGGAAAGGACACTGAAGCTTTCTTT. Amino acids: CASSELGGKDTEAFF.

This chain links TRBV12-3 or TRBV12-4 with TRBJ1-2; D unresolved. Trimming removed 5 bases at V and 6 bases at J, with 7 bases between. The CDR3 is 11 amino acids. The CDR3 region has the DNA TGTGCCAGCAGTCCACTTAATGGCTACACCTTC. It encodes CASSPLNGYTF.

This clone was seen just once. The chain carries TRBV7-8 and TRBJ1-2, with D maybe TRBD1 (6 bases). The CDR3 is 15 residues long. Germline CDR1 is SGHVS and CDR2 is FQNEAQ. With 11 bases removed from V and 4 bases from J, the gap between germline ends came to 23 bases. The CDR3, as DNA: TGTGCCGCTACCCCGGGAGGGGGGCTGTCCTATGGCTACACCTTC. Its translation is CAATPGGGLSYGYTF.

This clone was observed once. The sample carries other DNA sequences with the same CDR3. This sequence joins TRBV19 and TRBJ1-4, with TRBD1 matching 8 bases. The junction had 7 bases not matched to a gene; V was cut back by 6 bases and J by 7 bases. The CDR3 totals 14 residues. The germline V gene encodes CDR1 LNHDA and CDR2 SQIVND (reference sequence). The chain's CDR3 is CASSLTGGGEKLFF. In DNA, the CDR3 is TGTGCCAGTAGCCTCACAGGGGGGGGTGAAAAACTGTTTTTT.

The chain is built from TRBV19 and TRBJ2-7, with TRBD2 matching over 7 bases. The CDR3 extends over 15 amino acids. The ends lost 8 bases at V and 1 base at J; junction bases unmatched: 11. CDR1 and CDR2 (germline): LNHDA, SQIVND (reference sequence). CDR3 DNA sequence: TGTGCCAGTCAACCGGAGCGGGGCCTTTCCTACGAGCAGTACTTC. This sequence encodes CASQPERGLSYEQYF.

J is TRBJ1-1 and V is TRBV19; no definite D call. Trimming took 5 bases from V and 2 from J, leaving 12 bases between them. The germline CDR1 and CDR2 sequences are LNHDA and SQIVND (reference sequence). The CDR3 contains 14 residues. The CDR3 loop is CASSPRFINTEAFF. CDR3 sequence (DNA): TGTGCCAGTAGTCCCCGGTTCATTAACACTGAAGCTTTCTTT.

The gene calls are TRBV19 and TRBJ1-1, with D perhaps matching TRBD1 (5 bases). The V gene lost 6 bases and the J gene lost 8 bases, with 16 bases spanning the gap. Germline CDR1 and CDR2: LNHDA and SQIVND (reference sequence). The CDR3 runs 13 residues. CDR3 bases: TGTGCCAGTAGGCCCCAGGGCCTCGGGGAAGCTTTCTTT. Protein product: CASRPQGLGEAFF.

This rearrangement joins TRBV7-2 to TRBJ2-5; the D gene is possibly TRBD1 (6 bases). The CDR3 has 14 amino acids. V was clipped by 5 bases and J by 2 bases, with 12 bases between them. Germline assignment: CDR1 SGHTA and CDR2 FQGNSA. CDR3 DNA sequence: TGTGCCAGCAGCCGCACAGGGATGCAAGAGACCCAGTACTTC. It codes for CASSRTGMQETQYF.